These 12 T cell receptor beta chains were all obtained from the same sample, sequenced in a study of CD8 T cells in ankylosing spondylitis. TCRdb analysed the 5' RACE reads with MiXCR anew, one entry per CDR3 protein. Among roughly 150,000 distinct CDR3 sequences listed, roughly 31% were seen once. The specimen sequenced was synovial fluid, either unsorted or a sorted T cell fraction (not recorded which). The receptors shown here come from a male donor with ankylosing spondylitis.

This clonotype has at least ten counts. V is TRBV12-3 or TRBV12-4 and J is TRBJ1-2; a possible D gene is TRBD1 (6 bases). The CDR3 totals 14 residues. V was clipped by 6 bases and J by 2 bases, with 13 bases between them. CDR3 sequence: CASSPTTGNYGYTF. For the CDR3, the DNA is TGTGCCAGCAGCCCAACAACAGGGAACTATGGCTACACCTTC.

The CDR3 here is CSARAPGQGFNEQYF. CDR3 DNA: TGCAGTGCTAGAGCCCCGGGACAGGGTTTCAACGAGCAGTACTTC. The chain couples TRBV20-1 to TRBJ2-7, with TRBD1 identical over 9 bases. Trimming removed 1 base from V and 5 bases from J; junction bases left unmatched: 9. This CDR3 is built from 15 residues. Germline assignment: CDR1 DFQATT and CDR2 SNEGSKA (reference sequence).

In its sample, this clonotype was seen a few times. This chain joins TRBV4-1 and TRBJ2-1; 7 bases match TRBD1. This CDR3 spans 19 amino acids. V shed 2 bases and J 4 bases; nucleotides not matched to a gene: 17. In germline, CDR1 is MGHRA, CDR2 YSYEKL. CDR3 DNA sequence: TGCGCCAGCAGCCAAAAACCCGGGACAGCGATTAACTCATACAATGAGCAGTTCTTC. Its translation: CASSQKPGTAINSYNEQFF.

The CDR3 DNA is TGCGCCAGCAGCTCTCAGGGAGTAACAGATACGCAGTATTTT. This sequence encodes CASSSQGVTDTQYF. The chain combines TRBV5-1 with TRBJ2-3; D may match TRBD1 or TRBD2 (5 bases each). The V and J ends lost 3 bases and 3 bases respectively, with 11 bases between them. Per germline, CDR1 SGHRS and CDR2 YFSETQ. The CDR3 has 14 amino acids. Using reference TRBV5-1 and TRBJ2-3 for the parts outside the CDR3, the full variable domain is KAGVTQTPRYLIKTRGQQVTLSCSPISGHRSVSWYQQTPGQGLQFLFEYFSETQRNKGNFPGRFSGRQFSNSRSEMNVSTLELGDSALYLCASSSQGVTDTQYFGPGTRLTVL.

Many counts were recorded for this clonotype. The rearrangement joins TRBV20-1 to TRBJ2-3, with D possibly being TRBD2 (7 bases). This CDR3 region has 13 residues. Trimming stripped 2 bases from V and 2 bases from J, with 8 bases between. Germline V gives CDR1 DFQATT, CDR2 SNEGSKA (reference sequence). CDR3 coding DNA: TGCAGTGCTAGACGGGGGGCCACAGATACGCAGTATTTT. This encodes CSARRGATDTQYF.

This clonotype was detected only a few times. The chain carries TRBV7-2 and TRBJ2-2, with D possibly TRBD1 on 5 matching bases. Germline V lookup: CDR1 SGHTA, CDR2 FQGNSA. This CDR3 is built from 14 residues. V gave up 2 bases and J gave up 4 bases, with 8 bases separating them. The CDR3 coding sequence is TGTGCCAGCAGCTTAAGCAGGGCCACCGGGGAGCTGTTTTTT. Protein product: CASSLSRATGELFF.

CDR3 in amino acids: CASSQVAGWDGYTF. CDR3 nucleotide sequence: TGTGCCAGCAGCCAAGTAGCAGGGTGGGATGGCTACACCTTC. The chain is built from TRBV4-2 and TRBJ1-2; a possible D gene is TRBD1 (5 bases). This CDR3 is 14 amino acids long. The V end lost 1 base, the J end lost 6 bases, and 12 bases lay between the germline ends. The germline V gene has CDR1 LGHNA and CDR2 YNFKEQ.

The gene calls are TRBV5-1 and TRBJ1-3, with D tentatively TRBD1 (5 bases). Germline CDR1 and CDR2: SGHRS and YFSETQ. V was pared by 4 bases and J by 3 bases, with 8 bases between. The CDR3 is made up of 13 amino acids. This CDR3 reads CASSPTGGNTIYF. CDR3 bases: TGCGCCAGCAGCCCCACAGGTGGAAACACCATATATTTT. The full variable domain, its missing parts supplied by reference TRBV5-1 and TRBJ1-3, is KAGVTQTPRYLIKTRGQQVTLSCSPISGHRSVSWYQQTPGQGLQFLFEYFSETQRNKGNFPGRFSGRQFSNSRSEMNVSTLELGDSALYLCASSPTGGNTIYFGEGSWLTVV.

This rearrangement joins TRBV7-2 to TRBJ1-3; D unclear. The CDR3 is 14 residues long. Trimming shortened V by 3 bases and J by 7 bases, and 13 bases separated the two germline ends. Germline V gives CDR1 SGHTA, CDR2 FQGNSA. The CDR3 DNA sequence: TGTGCCAGCAGCTTGTCCCAGCCGAGTAACACCATATATTTT. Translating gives CASSLSQPSNTIYF.

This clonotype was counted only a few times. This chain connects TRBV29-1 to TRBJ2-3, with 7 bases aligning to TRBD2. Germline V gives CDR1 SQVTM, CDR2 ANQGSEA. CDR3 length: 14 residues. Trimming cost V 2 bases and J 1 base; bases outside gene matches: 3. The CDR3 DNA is TGCAGCGTTGAACGGGGGAGGGGCACAGATACGCAGTATTTT. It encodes CSVERGRGTDTQYF.

CDR3: CAWSLSNQPQHF. CDR3 coding DNA: TGTGCCTGGAGTCTGAGCAATCAGCCCCAGCATTTT. V gene TRBV30 combines with J gene TRBJ1-5; D remains ambiguous. With 2 bases removed from V and 1 base from J, the gap between germline ends came to 3 bases. The CDR3 consists of 12 residues. CDR1 and CDR2 from the germline V gene are GTSNPN and SVGIG (reference sequence).

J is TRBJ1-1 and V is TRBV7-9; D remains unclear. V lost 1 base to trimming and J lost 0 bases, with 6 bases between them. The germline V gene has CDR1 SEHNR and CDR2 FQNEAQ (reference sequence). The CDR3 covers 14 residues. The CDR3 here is CASSLGSLNTEAFF. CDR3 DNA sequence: TGTGCCAGCAGCTTAGGCAGCTTGAACACTGAAGCTTTCTTT.